This TCR beta chain was identified during a study of T cells after yellow fever vaccination. Findings and limits, study-wide: Subsequent to the booster, the majority of primary-vaccination clones reappeared (around 97% CD4, 85% to 90% CD8).

Conversion of TCR transcripts into cDNA relied on 5'RACE template switching, which added a universal primer site and UMIs. TCRdb redid the calling of the 5' RACE reads with MiXCR, one entry per CDR3 protein. This table has fewer than 650,000 distinct CDR3 sequences, 21% appearing once. V was pared by 5 bases and J by 7 bases, with 6 bases of the junction left unmatched. The CDR3 loop spans 14 amino acids. Many counts were recorded for this clonotype. Its target is unknown. Sequencing was performed on PBMCs, taken 21 days after the first yellow fever vaccination. The source is a young man who received the YFV17D yellow fever vaccine. The rearrangement links TRBV12-3 or TRBV12-4 to TRBJ1-4, with 8 bases that match TRBD1. CDR3 nucleotide sequence: TGTGCCAGCAGTCGGACAGGGATGCGTGAAAAACTGTTTTTT. As protein: CASSRTGMREKLFF.